This passage covers 18 T cell receptor beta chains from one sample sequenced in a study of T cell responses to AZD1222 COVID-19 vaccine. Clones were read by immunoSEQ multiplex PCR, and TCRdb kept only the in-frame ones, dropping some. Of some 250,000 clones listed, 90% to 95% are singletons. Material: peripheral blood, obtained 28 days after the second AZD1222 dose. These receptors originate from an adult who received the AZD1222 COVID-19 vaccine.

This chain links TRBV9 with TRBJ2-5, with 7 bases that match TRBD1. This CDR3 contains 13 residues. Unmatched junction bases numbered 2, after V lost 4 bases and J lost 2 bases. Germline values: CDR1 SGDLS, CDR2 YYNGEE. The CDR3 DNA follows: TGTGCCAGCAGCCTCAGGGGGCAAGAGACCCAGTACTTC. Amino acid sequence: CASSLRGQETQYF.

The genes are TRBV10-3 and TRBJ1-6; D gene ambiguous. CDR3 length: 13 residues. The germline V and J ends were trimmed by 3 bases and 10 bases, with 10 bases remaining between them. The germline V gene has CDR1 ENHRY and CDR2 SYGVKD. For the CDR3, the DNA is TGTGCCATCAGTGAAATAAAGGTCTCACCCCTCCACTTT. Translation: CAISEIKVSPLHF.

The genes are TRBV5-6 and TRBJ2-7, with no clear D. This CDR3 spans 12 amino acids. Germline CDR1 and CDR2: SGHDT and YYEEEE. V lost 6 bases to trimming and J lost 7 bases, with 14 bases between them. For the CDR3, the DNA is TGTGCCAGCAATTCCAATCTAGGGGAGCAGTACTTC. Protein: CASNSNLGEQYF.

The chain uses TRBV12-3 or TRBV12-4 and TRBJ1-2; TRBD1 matches 7 bases. The CDR3 runs 12 residues. With V trimmed by 4 bases and J by 10 bases, 6 bases remained unmatched. The CDR3 region is CASSSGQISYTF. The CDR3 DNA follows: TGTGCCAGCAGTTCGGGACAGATCTCCTACACCTTC.

The J gene is TRBJ1-6, the V gene TRBV11-2, with TRBD1 as a possible D gene (5 bases). Between the trimmed V and J ends, which lost 0 bases and 9 bases, there was a span of 12 bases. This CDR3 is built from 15 residues. In germline, CDR1 is SGHAT, CDR2 FQNNGV. This CDR3 is CASSLEGGLGSPLHF. DNA for the CDR3: TGTGCCAGCAGCTTAGAGGGGGGATTAGGTTCACCCCTCCACTTT.

The chain recombines TRBV7-9 with TRBJ1-2; D is uncertain. CDR1 and CDR2 from the germline V gene are SEHNR and FQNEAQ (reference sequence). The ends were cut back, 2 bases at V and 6 bases at J, with 4 bases in the middle. This CDR3 has 11 amino acids. CDR3 nucleotides: TGTGCCAGCAGCTTAATAGATGGCTACACCTTC. As protein: CASSLIDGYTF.

In DNA form, the CDR3 reads TGTGCCAGCAGCTTAGACGGCGGAAGCAATGAAAAACTGTTTTTT. As protein: CASSLDGGSNEKLFF. The chain employs TRBV7-9 and TRBJ1-4; no reliable D call. CDR3 length: 15 amino acids. Germline loops: CDR1 SEHNR, CDR2 FQNEAQ (reference sequence). V lost 1 base and J lost 5, with 11 bases in between.

J is TRBJ2-1 and V is TRBV19, with D hard to call. Trimming took off 0 bases at V and 0 bases at J, with 12 bases between the two ends. The CDR3 is 17 amino acids. Germline CDR1 reads LNHDA; CDR2 reads SQIVND (reference sequence). CDR3 amino acids: CASSIEWDWNSYNEQFF. CDR3 bases: TGTGCCAGTAGTATAGAGTGGGATTGGAACTCCTACAATGAGCAGTTCTTC. Together with reference TRBV19 and TRBJ2-1, the CDR3 gives the full variable domain: DGGITQSPKYLFRKEGQNVTLSCEQNLNHDAMYWYRQDPGQGLRLIYYSQIVNDFQKGDIAEGYSVSREKKESFPLTVTSAQKNPTAFYLCASSIEWDWNSYNEQFFGPGTRLTVL.

The V call is TRBV28, the J call TRBJ1-6, with unresolved D. Deletions cut 6 bases from V and 9 bases from J, with 9 bases between. The CDR3 length is 12 residues. Germline V gene sequence: CDR1 MDHEN, CDR2 SYDVKM. The CDR3 region has the DNA TGTGCCAGCAGCCCTACTCGTTCACCCCTCCACTTT. Its protein product is CASSPTRSPLHF. Using reference TRBV28 and TRBJ1-6 for the parts outside the CDR3, the full variable domain is DVKVTQSSRYLVKRTGEKVFLECVQDMDHENMFWYRQDPGLGLRLIYFSYDVKMKEKGDIPEGYSVSREKKERFSLILESASTNQTSMYLCASSPTRSPLHFGNGTRLTVT.

V and J are TRBV6-5 and TRBJ1-6, with a possible D match to TRBD1 (5 bases). The germline CDR1 and CDR2 sequences are MNHEY and SVGAGI. The CDR3 loop spans 13 amino acids. The V gene lost 7 bases and the J gene lost 7 bases, with 11 bases spanning the gap. This CDR3 is CASNGRGNSPLHF. The CDR3 DNA is TGTGCCAGCAATGGACGGGGGAATTCACCCCTCCACTTT.

The chain employs TRBV6-5 and TRBJ2-7; the match to TRBD1 covers 9 bases. The germline CDR1 and CDR2 sequences are MNHEY and SVGAGI. The V segment lost 6 bases and the J segment 5 bases; nucleotides outside the gene matches: 5. This CDR3 spans 13 amino acids. The CDR3 DNA sequence: TGTGCCAGCAGCAGGGACAGGGCCGACGAGCAGTACTTC. Amino acid sequence: CASSRDRADEQYF.

This chain joins TRBV27 and TRBJ1-1; no definite D call. Germline loops: CDR1 MNHEY, CDR2 SMNVEV (reference sequence). The CDR3 totals 15 residues. Trimming left V 7 bases short and J 6 bases short, with 21 bases between. The CDR3 nucleotides are TGTGCCAGCACATCACCTTCCCGGGGAGCAGCTGAAGCTTTCTTT. This codes for CASTSPSRGAAEAFF.

DNA for the CDR3: TGTGCCACCAGTGGGGGACAGGGAAGCAATCAGCCCCAGCATTTT. Its translation: CATSGGQGSNQPQHF. The rearrangement joins TRBV24-1 to TRBJ1-5, with 9 positions matching TRBD1. V dropped 5 bases and J dropped 1; count of bases not matched to a gene: 2. CDR3 length: 15 residues. Germline CDR1 reads KGHDR; CDR2 reads SFDVKD.

V gene TRBV7-9 combines with J gene TRBJ2-1, with TRBD2 identical over 8 bases. V shed 3 bases and J 7 bases; nucleotides not matched to a gene: 14. The germline V gene encodes CDR1 SEHNR and CDR2 FQNEAQ (reference sequence). The CDR3 spans 17 residues. In DNA, the CDR3 is TGTGCCAGCAGCTTTAAAATGGGAGCGGGGGTCAGAAATGAGCAGTTCTTC. Translating it yields CASSFKMGAGVRNEQFF.

The chain employs TRBV3-1 (or the pseudogene TRBV3-2) and TRBJ1-2, with D possibly TRBD1 on 5 matching bases. The germline CDR1 and CDR2 sequences are LGHDT and YNNKEL (reference sequence). V lost 0 bases, J lost 7 bases, and 12 bases lay in between. This CDR3 region has 14 residues. The CDR3 loop reads CASSQDQAGSGYTF. The CDR3 nucleotides read TGTGCCAGCAGCCAAGATCAGGCAGGGAGTGGCTACACCTTC.

J is TRBJ1-2 and V is TRBV20-1; possibly TRBD1 for D (6 bases). Germline CDR1 is DFQATT and CDR2 is SNEGSKA (reference sequence). CDR3 length: 14 residues. V lost 3 bases and J lost 5, with 16 bases in between. The CDR3 bases are TGCAGTGCTAGTCTACCGACAGGTTCATATGGCTACACCTTC. Translated: CSASLPTGSYGYTF.

The chain joins TRBV5-1 to TRBJ2-7; D may be TRBD1 (5 bases). With 7 bases removed from V and 4 bases from J, the gap between germline ends came to 15 bases. This CDR3 is 13 amino acids long. Per germline, CDR1 SGHRS and CDR2 YFSETQ. CDR3 DNA: TGCGCCAGCCGACAGTATACTTCTTACGAGCAGTACTTC. It translates to CASRQYTSYEQYF.

The chain combines TRBV30 with TRBJ1-1, with D perhaps TRBD1 (5 bases). Trimming removed 2 bases at V and 0 bases at J, with 10 bases between. Germline V CDR1 and CDR2: GTSNPN, SVGIG (reference sequence). CDR3 length: 14 residues. CDR3: CAWSIGTVNTEAFF. The CDR3 bases are TGTGCCTGGAGTATTGGGACCGTGAACACTGAAGCTTTCTTT.